Here is one TCR beta chain with its context. What it binds is unknown. The source of the sample is a study of shared clonotypes between healthy human individuals. Study-wide findings and caveats: Sorted-subset samples were not fully sequenced, rarefaction indicated.

The repertoire was sequenced with immunoSEQ multiplex PCR; TCRdb's copy has only in-frame clones and lacks some. The data contain 2 million to 2.5 million clones, 90% to 95% of them singletons. Subsets obtained from CD4+ cells comprised CD45RA+ naive and CD45RA-negative memory cells. Germline lookup yields CDR1 SNHLY and CDR2 FYNNEI. V dropped 4 bases and J dropped 2; count of bases not matched to a gene: 11. The CDR3 loop spans 16 amino acids. The rearrangement uses TRBV2 and TRBJ2-7; 7 bases align to TRBD1. The sample consisted of naive CD4+ T cells from PBMCs. Subset meaning: CD45RA+ positively selected. The receptor's source is a young man in good health. Some clones in this sample may be carry-over from other donors' samples. The CDR3 here is CASSGPGGQATYEQYF. CDR3 nucleotide sequence: TGTGCCAGCAGTGGTCCGGGTGGACAGGCAACCTACGAGCAGTACTTC.